This TCR beta chain was found in a study of OX40 agonist ivuxolimab in advanced cancers. Study-wide points: Mean expanded clone counts were higher in CD8+ than CD4+ T cells. Certain nonresponders likewise exhibited a low normalized T-cell clonal expansion.

Only in-frame clones appear in the TCRdb table, and some are missing; sequencing was by immunoSEQ multiplex PCR. Among roughly 70,000 clones listed, roughly nine tenths were seen once. Enrollment shut out patients with autoimmune disease history or systemic immunosuppression. With respect to this clone: What it recognizes is unknown.

The sequence derives from an adult with an advanced solid tumor such as melanoma, head and neck, liver or kidney cancer. Here the sequenced sample was CD4+ or CD8+ T cells sorted from blood, taken in a trial of the OX40 agonist ivuxolimab.

CDR3 nucleotide sequence: TGTGCCAGCAGCTTACGGGACAGTCAAAGGAGACAGACCCAGTACTTC. It yields the protein CASSLRDSQRRQTQYF. The chain couples TRBV7-3 to TRBJ2-5; 7 nucleotides agree with TRBD1. The CDR3 extends over 16 amino acids. V was clipped by 2 bases and J by 6 bases; unmatched bases: 12. Germline-derived CDR1 and CDR2 are SGHTA and FQGTGA.